Below are 16 T cell receptor beta chains sequenced from a single sample in a study of T cell changes during pregnancy in multiple sclerosis. Method: immunoSEQ multiplex PCR; TCRdb's copy keeps in-frame clones and lacks some. The sample consists of some 97,000 clones, more than 80% of them appearing once. Specimen: peripheral blood, collected in the second trimester of pregnancy. These receptors were obtained from a female donor with multiple sclerosis, enrolled in a pregnancy study.

The V and J genes are TRBV5-1 and TRBJ2-3; weak D call: TRBD1 (6 bases). Germline lookup yields CDR1 SGHRS and CDR2 YFSETQ. V shed 5 bases and J shed 0 bases, with 13 bases lying between them. The CDR3 is 15 residues long. The CDR3 reads CASSSQGFSTDTQYF. The CDR3 nucleotides read TGCGCCAGCAGTTCGCAGGGGTTTAGCACAGATACGCAGTATTTT. Together with reference TRBV5-1 and TRBJ2-3, the CDR3 gives the full variable domain: KAGVTQTPRYLIKTRGQQVTLSCSPISGHRSVSWYQQTPGQGLQFLFEYFSETQRNKGNFPGRFSGRQFSNSRSEMNVSTLELGDSALYLCASSSQGFSTDTQYFGPGTRLTVL.

This chain joins TRBV7-9 and TRBJ2-6; tentative D call: TRBD1 (5 bases). CDR1 and CDR2 from the germline V gene are SEHNR and FQNEAQ (reference sequence). The CDR3 consists of 18 residues. V was shortened by 5 bases and J by 0 bases, with 17 bases between the two germline ends. DNA for the CDR3: TGTGCCAGCAGCCCGCGACAGTCCCTGAGCTCTGGGGCCAACGTCCTGACTTTC. Translating it yields CASSPRQSLSSGANVLTF.

V gene TRBV27 combines with J gene TRBJ1-6, with 7 bases identical to TRBD1. The germline CDR1 and CDR2 sequences are MNHEY and SMNVEV (reference sequence). This CDR3 comprises 14 residues. Trimming took 4 bases from V and 6 from J; bases not matched to a gene: 3. The chain's CDR3 is CASSYTGANSPLHF. CDR3 nucleotides: TGTGCCAGCAGTTATACAGGGGCTAATTCACCCCTCCACTTT.

The chain is built from TRBV19 and TRBJ2-2; 7 bases are shared with TRBD2. Germline loops: CDR1 LNHDA, CDR2 SQIVND (reference sequence). After removal of 5 bases from V and 3 bases from J, the junction contained 0 bases not matched to a gene. The CDR3 is 13 amino acids. CDR3 residues: CASSGRDTGELFF. The CDR3, as DNA: TGTGCCAGTAGTGGGAGGGACACCGGGGAGCTGTTTTTT.

V usage is TRBV14 and J usage is TRBJ1-4, with 12 bases lining up with TRBD1. Germline V gives CDR1 SGHDN, CDR2 FVKESK. The CDR3 is 16 residues long. J gave up 11 bases and V 1 base, and 8 bases lay outside the gene matches. In nucleotides, the CDR3 is TGTGCCAGCAGCCAAGGTGATGGGACAGGGGGCTTCAAACTGTTTTTT. Amino acid sequence: CASSQGDGTGGFKLFF.

The chain uses TRBV19 and TRBJ1-1, with D possibly matching TRBD1 (6 bases). The V and J ends lost 6 bases and 1 base respectively, with 18 bases between them. The CDR3 contains 16 residues. Germline-derived CDR1 and CDR2 are LNHDA and SQIVND (reference sequence). This CDR3 is CASSKLPGQTNTEAFF. CDR3 bases: TGTGCCAGTAGCAAGTTGCCGGGACAAACGAACACTGAAGCTTTCTTT.

Details on this clone: The sample holds other DNA sequences that translate to the same CDR3. The chain uses TRBV6-5 and TRBJ1-1; a weak D match, TRBD1 (5 bases). From germline, CDR1 is MNHEY and CDR2 SVGAGI. V was cut by 0 bases and J by 1 base, with 6 bases left in between. The CDR3 is made up of 14 amino acids. The CDR3 region is CASSYSRGNTEAFF. The CDR3 nucleotides read TGTGCCAGCAGTTACTCAAGGGGGAACACTGAAGCTTTCTTT.

The chain recombines TRBV28 with TRBJ2-7, with a possible D match to TRBD2 (6 bases). Trimming pared 1 base from V and 7 bases from J, leaving 8 bases between. This CDR3 is 12 amino acids long. Germline V gene data show CDR1 as MDHEN and CDR2 as SYDVKM. This chain's CDR3 is CASSLSAGEQYF. In DNA, the CDR3 is TGTGCCAGCAGTTTATCGGCGGGAGAGCAGTACTTC.

The chain has TRBV30 and TRBJ1-2; D unclear. This CDR3 is 12 amino acids long. The ends were cut back, 2 bases at V and 7 bases at J, with 11 bases in the middle. Per the germline V gene, CDR1 is GTSNPN and CDR2 is SVGIG (reference sequence). CDR3 in amino acids: CAWSTTAGGYTF. Here the CDR3 DNA reads TGTGCCTGGAGTACAACAGCGGGTGGCTACACCTTC. The full variable domain, its missing parts supplied by reference TRBV30 and TRBJ1-2, is SQTIHQWPATLVQPVGSPLSLECTVEGTSNPNLYWYRQAAGRGLQLLFYSVGIGQISSEVPQNLSASRPQDRQFILSSKKLLLSDSGFYLCAWSTTAGGYTFGSGTRLTVV.

The rearrangement joins TRBV5-1 to TRBJ2-1; TRBD1 matches 9 bases. In germline, CDR1 is SGHRS, CDR2 YFSETQ. V trimming: 1 base; J trimming: 4 bases; junction bases outside the gene matches: 6. The CDR3 contains 16 residues. CDR3 sequence reads: CASSLNGQGTYNEQFF. CDR3 DNA sequence: TGCGCCAGCAGCTTGAACGGACAGGGGACGTACAATGAGCAGTTCTTC.

The chain employs TRBV14 and TRBJ1-4, with TRBD1 identical over 8 bases. The CDR3 runs to 15 residues. V was pared by 1 base and J by 4 bases, with 2 bases of the junction left unmatched. Germline V gene sequence: CDR1 SGHDN, CDR2 FVKESK. The CDR3 coding sequence is TGTGCCAGCAGCCAAGGGACAGGGTTTAATGAAAAACTGTTTTTT. It encodes CASSQGTGFNEKLFF.

The rearrangement links TRBV7-3 to TRBJ2-1; TRBD1 might be the D (8 bases). From germline, CDR1 is SGHTA and CDR2 FQGTGA. Between the trimmed V and J ends, which lost 5 bases and 7 bases, there was a span of 12 bases. CDR3 size: 13 residues. Here the CDR3 reads CASSLQGGNEQFF. CDR3 coding DNA: TGTGCCAGCAGCCTACAGGGGGGGAATGAGCAGTTCTTC.

This clone was seen once. The chain is built from TRBV5-8 and TRBJ2-2, with D hard to call. This CDR3 is 15 amino acids long. Trimming stripped 0 bases from V and 0 bases from J, with 6 bases between. Germline V lookup: CDR1 SGHTS, CDR2 YDEGEE. The CDR3 DNA reads as TGTGCCAGCAGCTTGGACAGTTCGAACACCGGGGAGCTGTTTTTT. This sequence encodes CASSLDSSNTGELFF.

The V gene is TRBV9, the J gene TRBJ2-1; TRBD2 is a possible D gene (6 bases). Trimming stripped 6 bases from V and 0 bases from J, with 16 bases between. The CDR3 spans 16 residues. The germline CDR1 and CDR2 sequences are SGDLS and YYNGEE. The DNA of the CDR3 is TGTGCCAGCACCGTTGGTGGAGGGAACTCCTACAATGAGCAGTTCTTC. It yields the protein CASTVGGGNSYNEQFF. The full variable domain, its missing parts supplied by reference TRBV9 and TRBJ2-1, is DSGVTQTPKHLITATGQRVTLRCSPRSGDLSVYWYQQSLDQGLQFLIQYYNGEERAKGNILERFSAQQFPDLHSELNLSSLELGDSALYFCASTVGGGNSYNEQFFGPGTRLTVL.

The genes are TRBV4-2 and TRBJ2-6, with a possible D match to TRBD2 (5 bases). V was pared by 0 bases and J by 0 bases, with 18 bases between. CDR1 and CDR2 (germline): LGHNA, YNFKEQ. CDR3 size: 20 residues. In DNA form, the CDR3 reads TGTGCCAGCAGCCAAGAGTTTTTTTTTCTCGAGGGCTCTGGGGCCAACGTCCTGACTTTC. Its translation: CASSQEFFFLEGSGANVLTF.

This sequence joins TRBV28 and TRBJ2-7; 7 positions match TRBD1. CDR1 and CDR2 from the germline V gene are MDHEN and SYDVKM. The CDR3 has 14 residues. The V and J ends lost 7 bases and 7 bases, in that order; junction bases with no gene match: 13. This chain's CDR3 is CASTPQALRGEQYF. CDR3 nucleotide sequence: TGTGCCAGCACCCCCCAGGCACTCAGGGGGGAGCAGTACTTC.